The 8 T cell receptor beta chains listed next were all sequenced from one sample in a study of PD-1 blockade in classical Hodgkin lymphoma. Sequencing was performed with immunoSEQ multiplex PCR; in TCRdb, only in-frame clones are kept and a portion is missing. The data show 9,500 to 10,000 clones, 70% to 85% seen once. Time point of the sample: cycle 4 day 1 (C4D1), after more than five weeks of nivolumab. Every patient was affected by relapse after autologous stem cell transplantation, while exposure to brentuximab vedotin was not uniform. The investigators isolated CD8+ T cells from thawed PBMCs using magnetic negative selection. Specimen: CD8+ T cells from blood, collected before the fourth cycle of nivolumab. These receptors came from a human donor with classical Hodgkin lymphoma.

This chain joins TRBV27 and TRBJ1-5; D is possibly TRBD1 (6 bases). The V end was cut by 4 bases, the J end by 3 bases, with 13 bases between. Germline-derived CDR1 and CDR2 are MNHEY and SMNVEV (reference sequence). The CDR3 covers 15 residues. CDR3 bases: TGTGCCAGCAGTTCAGGACAGTCCTACAATCAGCCCCAGCATTTT. As protein: CASSSGQSYNQPQHF.

The rearrangement joins TRBV5-8 to TRBJ2-1, with D hard to call. This CDR3 spans 16 amino acids. CDR1 is SGHTS and CDR2 is YDEGEE in the germline V gene. Trimming cost V 0 bases and J 0 bases, with 10 bases left between them. The CDR3 spells CASSLASSSSYNEQFF. The DNA for the CDR3 is TGTGCCAGCAGCTTGGCGAGCTCTAGCTCCTACAATGAGCAGTTCTTC.

The gene calls are TRBV19 and TRBJ2-3, with 7 bases that match TRBD2. The CDR3 has 15 residues. Germline V gene data show CDR1 as LNHDA and CDR2 as SQIVND (reference sequence). With 6 bases clipped from V and 4 bases from J, the junction kept 10 bases outside the gene matches. The CDR3 loop reads CASSPRRETPDTQYF. The CDR3 bases are TGTGCCAGTAGCCCCAGGCGGGAGACCCCAGATACGCAGTATTTT.

V usage is TRBV29-1 and J usage is TRBJ1-2, with 7 positions matching TRBD1. V shed 6 bases, J shed 5 bases, and the junction held 3 bases outside the gene matches. Germline lookup yields CDR1 SQVTM and CDR2 ANQGSEA. The CDR3 sequence is 11 residues long. In DNA, the CDR3 is TGCAGCGTGTGGGGACAGTATGGCTACACCTTC. It translates to CSVWGQYGYTF.

This clone was counted a few times. The J gene is TRBJ1-1, the V gene TRBV4-1; D gene ambiguous. The CDR3 sequence is 12 residues long. From germline, CDR1 is MGHRA and CDR2 YSYEKL. Between the trimmed V and J ends, which lost 1 base and 0 bases, there was a span of 0 bases. CDR3 DNA: TGCGCCAGCAGCCAAGTGAACACTGAAGCTTTCTTT. This gives the protein CASSQVNTEAFF.

The V and J genes are TRBV30 and TRBJ1-6; D is unclear. V was shortened by 0 bases and J by 7 bases, with 10 bases between the two germline ends. Germline CDR1 GTSNPN, CDR2 SVGIG (reference sequence). The CDR3 sequence is 14 residues long. DNA for the CDR3: TGTGCCTGGAGTGTTCTGGGTTCCAATTCACCCCTCCACTTT. It encodes CAWSVLGSNSPLHF. Full variable domain (missing parts from reference TRBV30 and TRBJ1-6): SQTIHQWPATLVQPVGSPLSLECTVEGTSNPNLYWYRQAAGRGLQLLFYSVGIGQISSEVPQNLSASRPQDRQFILSSKKLLLSDSGFYLCAWSVLGSNSPLHFGNGTRLTVT.

This chain links TRBV5-1 with TRBJ1-1; perhaps TRBD1 as D (5 bases). CDR3 size: 17 residues. Germline V CDR1 and CDR2: SGHRS, YFSETQ. V was shortened by 0 bases and J by 8 bases, with 23 bases between the two germline ends. The DNA of the CDR3 is TGCGCCAGCAGCTTGGAAGGGGTGAGGATCTCTTTGGACGAAGCTTTCTTT. Translated: CASSLEGVRISLDEAFF.

The V gene is TRBV6-6, the J gene TRBJ2-1; TRBD2 aligns across 15 bases. The junction had 6 bases not matched to a gene; V was cut back by 10 bases and J by 2 bases. CDR3 length equals 16 residues. Germline-derived CDR1 and CDR2 are MNHNY and SVGAGI (reference sequence). Here the CDR3 DNA reads TGTGCCACGGGACTAGCGGGAGGAGACCCCTACAATGAGCAGTTCTTC. Translating it yields CATGLAGGDPYNEQFF.